The 20 T cell receptor beta chains below all came from one sample that was sequenced in a study of shared T cell receptors in the human thymus (dated by TCRdb to 2020 to 2023). Receptors were amplified or captured by the immunoSEQ multiplex PCR assay. The clones in this table, taken by TCRdb from immuneACCESS, are in-frame only. Not every clone is retained; where verified, under half of the shortfall comes from an unresolved V gene, and the cause of the rest is unknown. The sample profile shows over 450,000 clones; 78% of them were found once. The top ten clonotypes cover less than 0.015% of the sample. These data were also reused for a study on human thymus T cells.

Sequencing was done on a sample of thymocytes. The receptors here all came from a boy under three years old with a congenital heart defect. Donor details come from another sample of the same person, matched by shared clones.

The CDR3 sequence: CASSGGLAGGADTQYF. The DNA of the CDR3 is TGTGCCAGCAGCGGAGGACTAGCGGGAGGGGCAGATACGCAGTATTTT. The V and J genes are TRBV9 and TRBJ2-3, with 15 positions matching TRBD2. V was pared by 3 bases and J by 4 bases, with 3 bases of the junction left unmatched. Germline V gene data show CDR1 as SGDLS and CDR2 as YYNGEE. This CDR3 is built from 16 residues.

The rearrangement uses TRBV28 and TRBJ2-3; D gene unclear. Trimming removed 5 bases from V and 0 bases from J, with 12 bases in between. This CDR3 is 15 amino acids long. Germline V gene data show CDR1 as MDHEN and CDR2 as SYDVKM. In DNA, the CDR3 is TGTGCCAGCAGTCTTGGCTCCGCAAGCACAGATACGCAGTATTTT. Its protein is CASSLGSASTDTQYF.

The J gene is TRBJ1-1, the V gene TRBV5-1; D is unresolved. Trimming removed 4 bases from V and 8 bases from J, with 9 bases in between. The length of the CDR3 is 11 residues. CDR1 is SGHRS, CDR2 YFSETQ, per germline. This CDR3 reads CASSLRGEAFF. For the CDR3, the DNA is TGCGCCAGCAGCCTACGAGGGGAAGCTTTCTTT.

The chain couples TRBV4-1 to TRBJ2-2; possibly TRBD2 for D (6 bases). From germline, CDR1 is MGHRA and CDR2 YSYEKL. The CDR3 length is 16 residues. V was cut by 1 base and J by 0 bases, with 9 bases left in between. This CDR3 reads CASSQVWRANTGELFF. The DNA of the CDR3 is TGCGCCAGCAGCCAAGTTTGGAGGGCGAACACCGGGGAGCTGTTTTTT.

This clone was seen more than once but under ten times. The chain links TRBV19 to TRBJ2-7, with 9 positions matching TRBD1. The CDR3 length is 14 residues. From germline, CDR1 is LNHDA and CDR2 SQIVND (reference sequence). V was clipped by 4 bases and J by 2 bases; unmatched bases: 3. CDR3 bases: TGTGCCAGTAGTACGCGGGACAGGGCCTACGAGCAGTACTTC. Translation: CASSTRDRAYEQYF.

The chain joins TRBV5-1 to TRBJ2-5, with TRBD1 as a possible D gene (5 bases). Germline CDR1 reads SGHRS; CDR2 reads YFSETQ. Between the trimmed V and J ends, which lost 1 base and 4 bases, there was a span of 20 bases. There are 17 residues in the CDR3. CDR3 DNA sequence: TGCGCCAGCAGCTTGCAGGGAAGGTGTGCAGTGCGAGAGACCCAGTACTTC. It specifies CASSLQGRCAVRETQYF.

The chain uses TRBV29-1 and TRBJ2-3, with TRBD2 identical over 11 bases. Looked up from germline, CDR1 is SQVTM and CDR2 is ANQGSEA. Trimming removed 5 bases from V and 3 bases from J; junction bases left unmatched: 10. CDR3 size: 16 residues. The CDR3, as DNA: TGCAGCGTTATGATTAGCGGGAGGGCCGGGACAGATACGCAGTATTTT. This codes for CSVMISGRAGTDTQYF.

The chain has TRBV7-8 and TRBJ2-2; TRBD2 matches at 11 bases. This CDR3 is 18 amino acids long. Trimming cost V 5 bases and J 7 bases; bases outside gene matches: 15. Germline V gene lookup returns CDR1 SGHVS and CDR2 FQNEAQ. The CDR3 is CASSLPRLLAGVDGELFF. CDR3 sequence (DNA): TGTGCCAGCAGCCTTCCTCGGCTACTAGCGGGAGTAGACGGGGAGCTGTTTTTT.

V usage is TRBV11-2 and J usage is TRBJ2-5; D not resolved. The germline V gene has CDR1 SGHAT and CDR2 FQNNGV. The CDR3 covers 13 residues. V lost 2 bases and J lost 3, with 7 bases in between. CDR3 sequence (DNA): TGTGCCAGCAGCTTAAGAGTTGAAGAGACCCAGTACTTC. It codes for CASSLRVEETQYF.

The chain employs TRBV27 and TRBJ2-7, with 12 bases lining up with TRBD2. Germline loops: CDR1 MNHEY, CDR2 SMNVEV (reference sequence). This CDR3 spans 15 amino acids. The ends lost 5 bases at V and 5 bases at J; junction bases unmatched: 7. CDR3 bases: TGTGCCAGCAGTGCCCTAGCGGGAGGGGTCAACGAGCAGTACTTC. Its protein is CASSALAGGVNEQYF.

J is TRBJ1-1 and V is TRBV14; tentatively, D is TRBD1 (6 bases). Germline V gene lookup returns CDR1 SGHDN and CDR2 FVKESK. This CDR3 has 15 residues. The V end was cut by 4 bases, the J end by 6 bases, with 18 bases between. CDR3 nucleotides: TGTGCCAGCAGCCCGACCGGACAGTTGAGAGCTGAAGCTTTCTTT. Residues: CASSPTGQLRAEAFF.

This rearrangement joins TRBV27 to TRBJ1-2; 9 positions agree with TRBD1. With 7 bases clipped from V and 7 bases from J, the junction kept 10 bases outside the gene matches. The germline CDR1 and CDR2 sequences are MNHEY and SMNVEV (reference sequence). CDR3 length equals 14 residues. The CDR3 is CASTYGTGLTGYTF. In DNA, the CDR3 is TGTGCCAGCACGTATGGGACAGGGTTAACTGGCTACACCTTC.

The genes are TRBV7-2 and TRBJ2-2; D remains unclear. V lost 1 base and J lost 3, with 6 bases in between. This CDR3 contains 14 residues. Looked up from germline, CDR1 is SGHTA and CDR2 is FQGNSA. CDR3 bases: TGTGCCAGCAGCTTAGACCAGTACACCGGGGAGCTGTTTTTT. Encoded protein: CASSLDQYTGELFF.

The CDR3 DNA reads as TGCGCCAGCAGCCCTGGTGGGCCCCTAGCGGGAGTGGATGAGCAGTACTTC. Protein product: CASSPGGPLAGVDEQYF. The chain has TRBV4-3 and TRBJ2-7, with TRBD2 matching over 10 bases. CDR3 length: 17 residues. Germline V gene lookup returns CDR1 LGHNA and CDR2 YSLEER. Trimming cost V 4 bases and J 7 bases; bases outside gene matches: 16.

Only one count was recorded for this clone. The chain is built from TRBV28 and TRBJ2-7, with D maybe TRBD1 (5 bases). V was pared by 3 bases and J by 2 bases, with 14 bases between. The CDR3 totals 15 residues. Germline V gene data show CDR1 as MDHEN and CDR2 as SYDVKM. The CDR3 is CASSFWPTETYEQYF. CDR3 sequence (DNA): TGTGCCAGCAGTTTTTGGCCGACAGAAACCTACGAGCAGTACTTC.

The chain joins TRBV6-5 to TRBJ1-1, with D uncertain. CDR3 length: 12 residues. Per germline, CDR1 MNHEY and CDR2 SVGAGI. V lost 6 bases and J lost 6, with 11 bases in between. The CDR3: CASRERRAEAFF. CDR3 nucleotide sequence: TGTGCCAGCAGGGAGAGGAGGGCTGAAGCTTTCTTT.

The chain couples TRBV21-1 to TRBJ2-7; no DNA check was done on the table's D call, TRBD1. TRBV21-1 is listed as a pseudogene. The CDR3 has 14 residues. The CDR3 is CASSRTGRGYEQYF. The DNA for the CDR3 is TGTGCCAGCAGCAGAACAGGGAGAGGCTACGAGCAGTACTTC.

V usage is TRBV20-1 and J usage is TRBJ2-1; D remains ambiguous. Germline V lookup: CDR1 DFQATT, CDR2 SNEGSKA (reference sequence). V shed 5 bases and J shed 4 bases, with 3 bases lying between them. The CDR3 extends over 10 amino acids. CDR3 nucleotide sequence: TGCAGTGCTCATTACAATGAGCAGTTCTTC. Amino acids: CSAHYNEQFF.

The V call is TRBV6-8, the J call TRBJ2-1, with D possibly matching TRBD2 (5 bases). The CDR3 spans 14 residues. V was clipped by 6 bases and J by 0 bases, with 9 bases between them. Germline assignment: CDR1 MNHGY and CDR2 SAAAGT. The CDR3 DNA reads TGTGCCAGCAGAGCGGCTTTCTCCTACAATGAGCAGTTCTTC. This encodes CASRAAFSYNEQFF.

The V call is TRBV15, the J call TRBJ2-1, with 15 bases matching TRBD2. The CDR3 has 18 residues. Germline values: CDR1 LNHNV, CDR2 YYDKDF (reference sequence). V was clipped by 4 bases and J by 4 bases; unmatched bases: 8. The chain's CDR3 is CATSTSGTSGRKYNEQFF. The CDR3, as DNA: TGTGCCACCAGCACCTCCGGGACTAGCGGGAGGAAATACAATGAGCAGTTCTTC.